Many counts were recorded for the clone carrying this T cell receptor beta chain. The data stem from a study of T-cell reconstitution after alpha-beta-depleted transplantation in children. Trimming cost V 4 bases and J 1 base, with 13 bases left between them. Looked up from germline, CDR1 is SQVTM and CDR2 is ANQGSEA. The CDR3 is 14 residues long. Using unique molecular identifiers, the investigators prepared the TCRbeta library. TCRdb re-called the PCR reads through MiXCR, storing one row per CDR3 protein. The sample holds over 200,000 distinct CDR3 sequences, around 9.6% seen once. The rearrangement links TRBV29-1 to TRBJ1-1, with D hard to call. This TCR was sampled from a human donor who donated a stem cell graft to a child with acute lymphoblastic leukemia. The starting material was PBMCs from the stem cell graft donor, obtained from the stem cell graft. CDR3 sequence: CSVAALTGNTEAFF. DNA for the CDR3: TGCAGCGTTGCCGCTCTGACCGGGAACACTGAAGCTTTCTTT.